The rows below give T cell receptor beta chains drawn from one sample of a study of cytomegalovirus exposure and HLA in healthy donors. Generated by immunoSEQ multiplex PCR, the TCRdb table keeps only in-frame clones and is missing some. In the table there are about 130,000 clones, 74% of which are singletons. The sequenced sample consisted of PBMCs. These receptors were taken from a middle-aged man in good health and CMV-seropositive. The CDR3 runs from the conserved cysteine through the conserved F or W. D genes are given only for firm matches. Size values are once, few and many counts, or a class for expanded clones, and some rows have none.

V gene	clone size	D gene	J gene	CDR3 protein	CDR3 DNA
TRBV15	-	TRBD2	TRBJ2-5	CATSRGSSGGQETQYF	TGTGCCACCAGCAGAGGATCTAGCGGGGGGCAAGAGACCCAGTACTTC
TRBV6-5	-	-	TRBJ1-1	CASSYRTVGGGTEAFF	TGTGCCAGCAGTTACCGAACCGTCGGTGGAGGCACTGAAGCTTTCTTT
TRBV11-2	-	TRBD1	TRBJ2-1	CASSRQGTNEQFF	TGTGCCAGCAGCAGACAGGGGACCAATGAGCAGTTCTTC
TRBV19	-	-	TRBJ1-6	CASSIKGTSYSPLHF	TGTGCCAGTAGTATTAAGGGGACTTCCTATTCACCCCTCCACTTT
TRBV7-9	-	-	TRBJ2-5	CASSSSRGYQEAQYF	TGTGCCAGCAGTTCGAGTAGGGGGTACCAAGAGGCCCAGTACTTC
TRBV5-1	-	TRBD1	TRBJ1-2	CASSLGDSYGYTF	TGCGCCAGCAGCTTGGGGGACAGCTATGGCTACACCTTC
TRBV5-1	-	TRBD2	TRBJ2-7	CASRSSSGGPPPYEQYF	TGCGCCAGCAGGTCGAGTAGCGGGGGGCCGCCACCCTACGAGCAGTACTTC
TRBV11-2	-	TRBD2	TRBJ2-1	CASRHTLAGGDNEQFF	TGTGCCAGCAGGCACACACTAGCGGGGGGCGACAATGAGCAGTTCTTC
TRBV9	few	TRBD2	TRBJ2-1	CASSGGTIYNEQFF	TGTGCCAGCAGCGGCGGGACTATCTACAATGAGCAGTTCTTC
TRBV5-6	-	TRBD2	TRBJ2-7	CASSLLLAGETYEQYF	TGTGCCAGCAGCTTGCTGCTAGCGGGTGAAACCTACGAGCAGTACTTC